This record looks at one TCR beta chain sequence and its context. As yet, its antigen is unknown. Data came from immunoSEQ multiplex PCR; TCRdb stores just in-frame clones and leaves some out. The profile shows over 9,500 clones, around four fifths of them singletons. These data are taken from a study of blood T cell dynamics during melanoma immunotherapy. Study-wide background: Metastatic melanoma patients received first-line pembrolizumab or nivolumab plus ipilimumab.

As for time point: pre-treatment baseline. At 12 weeks after first infusion, RECIST 1.1 defined response for most patients. No patient had earlier systemic cancer treatment, concurrent immunosuppressants, or another active cancer. General study points: The study could not tell melanoma-specific clones from general immune activation.

V shed 5 bases and J 4 bases; nucleotides not matched to a gene: 9. This CDR3 region has 16 residues. CDR1 and CDR2 from the germline V gene are SGHTA and FQGNSA. Source: blood, taken from a patient treated with checkpoint blockade. The source is a human donor with melanoma. This chain uses TRBV7-2 with TRBJ2-3; 10 positions agree with TRBD1. CDR3 residues: CASSPTGQGFPDTQYF. The CDR3 DNA reads as TGTGCCAGCAGCCCAACGGGACAGGGGTTCCCAGATACGCAGTATTTT.